These T cell receptor beta chains were read from a single sample in a study of Ad26.COV2.S vaccination and SARS-CoV-2 variants. Clones were read by immunoSEQ multiplex PCR, and TCRdb kept only the in-frame ones, dropping some. The sample has about 390,000 clones; 75% to 90% are singletons. Sequenced material: peripheral blood, taken in a trial of Ad26.COV2.S vaccine versus placebo. Every receptor here comes from a person between 18 and 65 years old who received the Ad26.COV2.S COVID-19 vaccine or a placebo. CDR3s include the opening cysteine and the closing phenylalanine or tryptophan. D genes are given only for firm matches. Some rows have no size entry. The others give once, few or many, or a class for an expanded clone.

cdr3_length	v_call	clone_size	d_call	j_call	cdr3_aa	cdr3_nt
15	TRBV7-2	.	.	TRBJ2-1	CASSLAGPSYNEQFF	TGTGCCAGCAGCTTAGCCGGGCCTTCCTACAATGAGCAGTTCTTC
13	TRBV3-1/TRBV3-2	few	TRBD1	TRBJ1-5	CASSPGGFQPQHF	TGTGCCAGCAGCCCAGGGGGATTTCAGCCCCAGCATTTT
15	TRBV6-5	.	TRBD2	TRBJ2-7	CARKLGTSGIYEQYF	TGTGCCAGGAAACTAGGGACTAGCGGGATCTACGAGCAGTACTTC
14	TRBV10-3	.	.	TRBJ1-1	CAISSGRLNTEAFF	TGTGCCATCAGTTCGGGACGGCTGAACACTGAAGCTTTCTTT
11	TRBV7-6	.	.	TRBJ2-3	CASSLEDTQYF	TGTGCCAGCAGCTTAGAAGATACGCAGTATTTT
12	TRBV27	.	.	TRBJ2-7	CASGPGAYEQYF	TGTGCCAGCGGCCCGGGGGCCTACGAGCAGTACTTC
13	TRBV28	.	TRBD1	TRBJ1-1	CASSPTGDAEAFF	TGTGCCAGCAGTCCAACAGGGGACGCTGAAGCTTTCTTT
15	TRBV25-1	.	TRBD2	TRBJ2-3	CASSPLAGGGDTQYF	TGTGCCAGCAGCCCACTAGCGGGGGGTGGAGATACGCAGTATTTT
12	TRBV6-1	.	.	TRBJ1-1	CASSEPLVRAFF	TGTGCCAGCAGTGAACCCCTCGTACGAGCTTTCTTT
11	TRBV3-1/TRBV3-2	.	.	TRBJ2-7	CASSRSYEQYF	TGTGCCAGCAGCCGCTCCTACGAGCAGTACTTC
17	TRBV6-2/TRBV6-3	.	TRBD2	TRBJ2-5	CASSPHAGTSGSGTQYF	TGTGCCAGCAGTCCCCACGCCGGGACTAGCGGCTCGGGGACCCAGTACTTC
15	TRBV5-1	.	.	TRBJ1-1	CASSQGHSVNTEAFF	TGCGCCAGCAGTCAGGGGCACTCGGTGAACACTGAAGCTTTCTTT
17	TRBV5-8	.	.	TRBJ2-1	CASSGGLILEFYNEQFF	TGTGCCAGCAGCGGAGGGTTAATACTAGAATTCTACAATGAGCAGTTCTTC
14	TRBV4-1	.	TRBD2	TRBJ2-1	CASSQDRLAGLQFF	TGCGCCAGCAGCCAAGATCGGCTAGCGGGTCTGCAGTTCTTC
14	TRBV6-5	.	TRBD1	TRBJ1-6	CASSWTGDNSPLHF	TGTGCCAGCAGTTGGACAGGGGATAATTCACCCCTCCACTTT
11	TRBV29-1	.	TRBD1	TRBJ2-3	CSVKTGWMQYF	TGCAGCGTTAAGACAGGGTGGATGCAGTATTTT
16	TRBV5-1	.	.	TRBJ2-3	CASREGVMSSTDTQYF	TGCGCCAGCAGGGAGGGGGTTATGTCTAGCACAGATACGCAGTATTTT
14	TRBV6-5	.	.	TRBJ1-1	CASTQGRMNTEAFF	TGTGCCAGCACCCAAGGAAGAATGAACACTGAAGCTTTCTTT
14	TRBV5-6	.	.	TRBJ1-1	CASSLDRENTEAFF	TGTGCCAGCAGCTTGGATAGAGAAAACACTGAAGCTTTCTTT
16	TRBV19	.	.	TRBJ1-4	CASSTRDDSTNEKLFF	TGTGCCAGTAGTACCCGGGATGACTCGACTAATGAAAAACTGTTTTTT
16	TRBV18	.	TRBD1	TRBJ2-7	CASSPGEGQGPYEQYF	TGTGCCAGCTCACCCGGGGAAGGACAGGGACCATACGAGCAGTACTTC
12	TRBV7-9	.	.	TRBJ2-7	CASSLEVYEQYF	TGTGCCAGCAGCTTAGAGGTGTACGAGCAGTACTTC
13	TRBV14	once	.	TRBJ2-7	CASSQVAGYEQYF	TGTGCCAGCAGCCAAGTAGCAGGTTACGAGCAGTACTTC
13	TRBV2	.	TRBD1	TRBJ2-5	CASTTGTKETQYF	TGTGCCAGCACGACAGGGACGAAAGAGACCCAGTACTTC
13	TRBV10-2	.	.	TRBJ2-7	CASSIGLSYEQYF	TGCGCCAGCAGTATCGGGCTCTCCTACGAGCAGTACTTC
14	TRBV19	.	.	TRBJ1-2	CASSLSGTSYGYTF	TGTGCCAGTAGCCTTAGCGGGACCAGCTATGGCTACACCTTC
14	TRBV6-1	.	TRBD1	TRBJ1-1	CASSERQGSTEAFF	TGTGCCAGCAGTGAACGACAGGGGAGCACTGAAGCTTTCTTT
16	TRBV5-1	.	TRBD1	TRBJ2-5	CASSLAGDRGKETQYF	TGCGCCAGCAGCTTGGCAGGCGACAGGGGGAAAGAGACCCAGTACTTC
14	TRBV6-6	.	TRBD1	TRBJ2-7	CASSSRDSFYEQYF	TGTGCCAGCAGTTCGAGGGACAGCTTCTACGAGCAGTACTTC
12	TRBV3-1/TRBV3-2	.	.	TRBJ2-4	CASSQAENIQYF	TGTGCCAGCAGCCAAGCAGAAAACATTCAGTACTTC
15	TRBV3-1/TRBV3-2	.	.	TRBJ2-5	CASSQGGGTLETQYF	TGTGCCAGCAGCCAAGGGGGCGGCACCCTTGAGACCCAGTACTTC
12	TRBV2	.	.	TRBJ2-2	CAIVGGAGELFF	TGTGCCATCGTGGGGGGCGCCGGGGAGCTGTTTTTT
14	TRBV6-1	.	.	TRBJ2-5	CASSESGRAETQYF	TGTGCCAGCAGTGAATCGGGCAGGGCCGAGACCCAGTACTTC
12	TRBV4-1	.	.	TRBJ1-2	CASSQVSRPYTF	TGCGCCAGCAGCCAAGTTTCTCGACCCTACACCTTC
15	TRBV5-1	few	TRBD1	TRBJ1-4	CASSLAGTDDEKLFF	TGCGCCAGCAGCTTGGCCGGGACAGACGATGAAAAACTGTTTTTT
13	TRBV6-5	.	.	TRBJ1-2	CASSYYGTAGYTF	TGTGCCAGCAGTTACTATGGGACGGCGGGCTACACCTTC
15	TRBV10-3	.	.	TRBJ2-7	CAISESTRGVYEQYF	TGTGCCATCAGTGAGTCGACTAGGGGGGTCTACGAGCAGTACTTC
12	TRBV11-2	.	.	TRBJ2-2	CASSQGTGELFF	TGTGCCAGCAGCCAGGGAACCGGGGAGCTGTTTTTT
16	TRBV4-3	many	.	TRBJ1-1	CASSHHMGRGGGEAFF	TGCGCCAGCAGCCACCACATGGGTCGCGGGGGCGGTGAAGCTTTCTTT
14	TRBV11-2	.	.	TRBJ2-5	CASSLEGLAETQYF	TGTGCCAGCAGCTTAGAAGGGCTAGCGGAGACCCAGTACTTC
14	TRBV24-1	.	.	TRBJ1-2	CATSDNRDNYGYTF	TGTGCCACCAGTGATAACAGGGATAACTATGGCTACACCTTC
15	TRBV11-2	once	TRBD1	TRBJ1-1	CASSLGKQGWTEAFF	TGTGCCAGCAGCTTAGGTAAACAGGGGTGGACTGAAGCTTTCTTT
16	TRBV6-6	.	TRBD1	TRBJ1-1	CASSYPGTAKNTEAFF	TGTGCCAGCAGTTACCCCGGGACAGCCAAGAACACTGAAGCTTTCTTT
15	TRBV20-1	.	TRBD2	TRBJ2-3	CSASFLAGGIDTQYF	TGCAGTGCTAGTTTCCTAGCGGGGGGGATAGATACGCAGTATTTT
15	TRBV11-2	.	.	TRBJ1-4	CASSGQGAGGEKLFF	TGTGCCAGCAGTGGCCAGGGAGCCGGTGGTGAAAAACTGTTTTTT
15	TRBV7-6	.	.	TRBJ1-6	CASSLRTLGNSPLHF	TGTGCCAGCAGCCTAAGGACTCTTGGGAATTCACCCCTCCACTTT
14	TRBV2	.	.	TRBJ1-3	CASSLDHSGNTIYF	TGTGCCAGCAGTTTGGACCACTCTGGAAACACCATATATTTT
18	TRBV18	.	TRBD2	TRBJ2-3	CASSRRLAGAQPTDTQYF	TGTGCCAGCTCTCGTAGACTAGCGGGGGCCCAGCCCACAGATACGCAGTATTTT